Shown below are 12 T cell receptor beta chains from a single sample sequenced in a study of long-term antiretroviral therapy in people with HIV. Survey-level immunoSEQ v3.0 assays were run. Profiling relied on immunoSEQ multiplex PCR, and the TCRdb table lists in-frame clones only, not all of them. The repertoire consists of about 25,000 clones, with approximately 83% occurring once and the leading ten covering 15% to 20%. Sequencing used unsorted PBMCs, obtained 1.2 years after starting antiretroviral therapy. The receptors stem from a man in his fifties or sixties with HIV.

The chain links TRBV7-6 to TRBJ1-5; 7 positions agree with TRBD1. Per germline, CDR1 SGHVS and CDR2 FNYEAQ. Losses at the gene ends were 1 base for V and 7 bases for J; bases not matched to a gene: 7. The CDR3 consists of 15 residues. In nucleotides, the CDR3 is TGTGCCAGCAGCTTAGTAGCAGGGGGTGGGCAGCCCCAGCATTTT. It codes for CASSLVAGGGQPQHF.

V and J are TRBV10-3 and TRBJ1-1, with no clear D. V was pared by 7 bases and J by 0 bases, with 12 bases between. The CDR3 totals 14 residues. Germline V gives CDR1 ENHRY, CDR2 SYGVKD. CDR3 sequence: CAIKEGSLNTEAFF. The CDR3, as DNA: TGTGCCATCAAAGAAGGCAGCCTGAACACTGAAGCTTTCTTT.

The chain is built from TRBV5-1 and TRBJ1-2; TRBD1 aligns across 11 bases. Germline CDR1 and CDR2: SGHRS and YFSETQ. The length of the CDR3 is 15 residues. With V trimmed by 1 base and J by 8 bases, 7 bases remained unmatched. CDR3 nucleotide sequence: TGCGCCAGCAGCTTGACTGGACAGGGGGCGCGAGGCTACACCTTC. Translated, it gives CASSLTGQGARGYTF.

This chain links TRBV19 with TRBJ2-2; D is unresolved. Germline V gene sequence: CDR1 LNHDA, CDR2 SQIVND (reference sequence). V was pared by 5 bases and J by 3 bases, with 10 bases between. The CDR3 length is 14 residues. The CDR3 loop reads CASSRRVHTGELFF. CDR3 DNA sequence: TGTGCCAGTAGTCGAAGAGTTCACACCGGGGAGCTGTTTTTT.

The V gene is TRBV5-6, the J gene TRBJ2-7; a possible D gene is TRBD1 (6 bases). This CDR3 is 13 amino acids long. Germline CDR1 is SGHDT and CDR2 is YYEEEE. With 3 bases removed from V and 0 bases from J, the gap between germline ends came to 7 bases. CDR3 nucleotides: TGTGCCAGCAGCTCGGACAGCTCCTACGAGCAGTACTTC. Translation: CASSSDSSYEQYF.

The rearrangement uses TRBV4-1 and TRBJ1-2; maybe TRBD1 (6 bases). This CDR3 is 12 amino acids long. With 4 bases removed from V and 6 bases from J, the gap between germline ends came to 9 bases. Germline lookup yields CDR1 MGHRA and CDR2 YSYEKL. CDR3 loop: CASSRGQNGYTF. Written as DNA, the CDR3 is TGCGCCAGCAGCCGAGGACAGAATGGCTACACCTTC.

The chain uses TRBV11-2 and TRBJ1-1; D is unresolved. Trimming left V 2 bases short and J 1 base short, with 8 bases between. Per the germline V gene, CDR1 is SGHAT and CDR2 is FQNNGV. CDR3 length: 14 residues. The CDR3 sequence is CASSLHITNTEAFF. The CDR3 nucleotides are TGTGCCAGCAGCTTACACATCACGAACACTGAAGCTTTCTTT.

In this sample, this clone turned up once. This sequence joins TRBV7-8 and TRBJ1-4; D unresolved. V lost 1 base to trimming and J lost 0 bases, with 18 bases between them. Germline CDR1 and CDR2: SGHVS and FQNEAQ. This CDR3 contains 19 residues. The CDR3 sequence: CASSLGQPQLRTTNEKLFF. CDR3 bases: TGTGCCAGCAGCTTAGGGCAGCCTCAACTGCGGACAACTAATGAAAAACTGTTTTTT.

The chain employs TRBV19 and TRBJ1-1; tentative D call: TRBD1 (5 bases). CDR1 LNHDA and CDR2 SQIVND come from the germline V gene (reference sequence). The CDR3 has 15 amino acids. Trimming removed 7 bases from V and 5 bases from J, with 20 bases in between. The CDR3 spells CASTHPGAVGTEAFF. As DNA, the CDR3 is TGTGCCAGTACCCACCCCGGGGCTGTGGGGACTGAAGCTTTCTTT.

The V and J genes are TRBV6-5 and TRBJ2-7; D remains unclear. The J call is uncertain, as TRBJ2-5 better fits the DNA end. Germline CDR1 reads MNHEY; CDR2 reads SVGAGI. The CDR3 runs 11 residues. The CDR3 protein is CASSYLGTQYF. CDR3 in DNA: TGTGCCAGCAGTTACTTGGGGACCCAGTACTTC.

V usage is TRBV7-9 and J usage is TRBJ1-1, with 8 bases aligning to TRBD1. The CDR3 covers 19 residues. Germline CDR1 SEHNR, CDR2 FQNEAQ (reference sequence). V lost 4 bases and J lost 1; bases outside the gene matches: 17. Here the CDR3 reads CASSSTRGDRGVRNTEAFF. The CDR3 region has the DNA TGTGCCAGCAGCTCCACGCGGGGCGACAGGGGAGTAAGGAACACTGAAGCTTTCTTT.

This clone came up a few times. This rearrangement joins TRBV19 to TRBJ1-6; no firm D call. Trimming cost V 3 bases and J 7 bases, with 7 bases left between them. Per germline, CDR1 LNHDA and CDR2 SQIVND (reference sequence). The CDR3 runs 13 residues. The CDR3 nucleotides read TGTGCCAGTAGTATGACGGAGAATTCACCCCTCCACTTT. As protein: CASSMTENSPLHF.